Listed below are T cell receptor beta chains from one sample, sequenced in a study of cytomegalovirus exposure and HLA in healthy donors. Assay: immunoSEQ multiplex PCR; the TCRdb copy retains only in-frame clones and omits some. The repertoire has roughly 200,000 clones, about three quarters of them found once; the top ten carry approximately 2.6%. The sample comprised PBMCs. The receptors originated from a woman in her fifties or sixties in good health and CMV-seropositive. CDR3s leave out the opening cysteine and the closing phenylalanine or tryptophan. The D gene is left open where the match is weak.

v_call	d_call	cdr3_aa
TRBV11-2	TRBD2	ASSRTDAGAYEQY
TRBV11-2	NA	ASSIQGYEQY
TRBV4-1	TRBD1	ASSTKTGLGGEQY
TRBV7-3	TRBD1	ASSQGQGEKLF
TRBV7-9	TRBD1	SSSVLRTGMNYGYT
TRBV28	NA	ASSPLRGGARETQY
TRBV5-1	TRBD1	ASSLKGAETQY
TRBV7-2	TRBD2	ASSLTSGSSYEQY
TRBV6-1	NA	ASMTGTEAF
TRBV5-4	NA	ASSLALGTNYGYT
TRBV2	TRBD2	ASKAGVRDTQY
TRBV14	NA	ASSQDLGGGLAF
TRBV9	NA	ASSVQSGPKNIQY
TRBV7-3	NA	ASSFGQGGGYT
TRBV4-3	NA	ASSHHGLYEGYT
TRBV6-5	NA	ASKLGGVSGNTIY
TRBV29-1	NA	SALKPGGTEAF
TRBV5-4	TRBD2	ASSFGLAGTDTQY
TRBV7-9	NA	SSSWGGASDSPLH
TRBV5-4	TRBD2	ASSLGLAGEETQY
TRBV28	NA	ASITPGRGRGYT
TRBV18	TRBD1	ASSPTLTGRELF
TRBV11-2	TRBD2	ASSLALAGARREQF
TRBV28	NA	ASSETDRRYT
TRBV5-8	TRBD2	ASSLVTSGTNEQY
TRBV9	NA	ASSVVQGWGTIY
TRBV19	NA	ASSMGQTSNQPQH
TRBV4-1	NA	ASSLYGQGNTEAF
TRBV7-6	NA	ASSWAENQPQH
TRBV28	NA	ASSVDREAF
TRBV6-1	TRBD2	ASTQTSAETQY
TRBV7-2	TRBD2	ASSTGTSVRNEQF
TRBV18	TRBD1	ASSRGQGANEKLF
TRBV6-5	NA	ASRGDSRWDYGYT
TRBV18	TRBD2	ASSPTRGTSGGAKDTQY
TRBV5-1	TRBD1	ASAASGTGGETQY
TRBV13	NA	ASSLLLGAATGELF
TRBV30	TRBD2	AWSVGLAPGTDTQY
TRBV7-8	NA	ASSLATYTEAF
TRBV4-2	NA	ASRLAVDRDYGYT
TRBV7-9	NA	ASSSTGISEKLF
TRBV10-3	TRBD1	AISGQGGGNEQF
TRBV7-9	TRBD1	ASSLEDRRASGYT
TRBV6-1	NA	ASRRGGPNYGYT
TRBV2	NA	ASSAQGGETQY
TRBV30	TRBD1	AWTPGQQPSGAF
TRBV7-9	NA	ASSLQGRSNTEAF
TRBV4-1	TRBD1	ASSQDRGPGELF
TRBV28	TRBD1	ASSRPTGLGSNQPQH
TRBV7-9	NA	ASSLISRFMNTEAF